The clone carrying this T cell receptor beta chain has only one observation. Profiling relied on immunoSEQ multiplex PCR, and the TCRdb table lists in-frame clones only, not all of them. There are under 150,000 clones in the sample; 90% occur only once, and 0.9% to 1.2% lies in the top ten. The length of the CDR3 is 11 residues. V lost 5 bases, J lost 6 bases, and 8 bases lay in between. Looked up from germline, CDR1 is LNHNV and CDR2 is YYDKDF (reference sequence). This record belongs to a study of OX40 agonist ivuxolimab in advanced cancers. For the study at large: At doses from 0.01 to 10 mg/kg, patients were given intravenous ivuxolimab every 2 weeks. Cancers in dose escalation were hepatocellular, melanoma, renal cell and head and neck.

This clonotype originated in an adult with an advanced solid tumor such as melanoma, head and neck, liver or kidney cancer. The sequencing here drew on CD4+ or CD8+ T cells sorted from blood, taken in a trial of the OX40 agonist ivuxolimab. The chain combines TRBV15 with TRBJ2-7; no firm D call. The CDR3 protein is CATSFESEQYF. CDR3 DNA: TGTGCCACCAGCTTTGAGTCCGAGCAGTACTTC.